The present T cell receptor beta chain was sequenced within a study of blood T cell repertoires in COVID-19. In the original processing: From reference gene primer amplification, estimates of nucleated cell counts were derived. Sequencing used immunoSEQ multiplex PCR; TCRdb keeps in-frame clones, though not all of them. The DNA was the basis for D and trimming; V, J and clone size are from that table. The sample carries about 98,000 clones, roughly 86% recorded once. Germline V gene data show CDR1 as SGDLS and CDR2 as YYNGEE. This CDR3 has 16 residues. V lost 4 bases and J lost 9; bases outside the gene matches: 13.

The gene calls are TRBV9 and TRBJ2-1; 10 nucleotides line up with TRBD1. Material: peripheral blood. This TCR was sampled from a man aged 50-60 years with active or convalescent COVID-19. The CDR3 nucleotides read TGTGCCAGCAGCCCCCTAGGACAGGGGGTTCTGGGTGAGCAGTTCTTC. This encodes CASSPLGQGVLGEQFF. The full variable domain, completed using reference TRBV9 and TRBJ2-1, is DSGVTQTPKHLITATGQRVTLRCSPRSGDLSVYWYQQSLDQGLQFLIQYYNGEERAKGNILERFSAQQFPDLHSELNLSSLELGDSALYFCASSPLGQGVLGEQFFGPGTRLTVL.